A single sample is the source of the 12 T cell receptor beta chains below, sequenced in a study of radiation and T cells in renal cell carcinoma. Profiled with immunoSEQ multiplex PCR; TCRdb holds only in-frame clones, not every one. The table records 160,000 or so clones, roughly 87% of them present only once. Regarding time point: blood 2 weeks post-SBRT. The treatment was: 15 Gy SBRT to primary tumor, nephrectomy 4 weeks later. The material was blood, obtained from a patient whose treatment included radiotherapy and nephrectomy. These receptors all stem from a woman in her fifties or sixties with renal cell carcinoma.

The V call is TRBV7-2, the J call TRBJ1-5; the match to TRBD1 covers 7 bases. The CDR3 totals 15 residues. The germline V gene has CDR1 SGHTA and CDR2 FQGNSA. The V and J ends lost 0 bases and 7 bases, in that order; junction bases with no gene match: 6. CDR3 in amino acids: CASSLAFRGAQPQHF. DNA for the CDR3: TGTGCCAGCAGCTTAGCTTTCAGGGGGGCGCAGCCCCAGCATTTT.

CDR3 in DNA: TGTGCCAGCAGCCAAGATGGTAGCGGGGGGGACAATGAGCAGTTCTTC. Its protein is CASSQDGSGGDNEQFF. This sequence joins TRBV14 and TRBJ2-1; TRBD2 matches 11 bases. This CDR3 contains 16 residues. The V and J ends lost 0 bases and 5 bases, in that order; junction bases with no gene match: 3. CDR1 and CDR2 (germline): SGHDN, FVKESK.

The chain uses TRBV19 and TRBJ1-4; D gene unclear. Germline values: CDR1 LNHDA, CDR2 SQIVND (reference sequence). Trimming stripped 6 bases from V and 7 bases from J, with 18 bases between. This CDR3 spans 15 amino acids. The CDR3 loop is CASRNYRATVEKLFF. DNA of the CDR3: TGTGCCAGTAGAAACTATAGGGCTACAGTTGAAAAACTGTTTTTT.

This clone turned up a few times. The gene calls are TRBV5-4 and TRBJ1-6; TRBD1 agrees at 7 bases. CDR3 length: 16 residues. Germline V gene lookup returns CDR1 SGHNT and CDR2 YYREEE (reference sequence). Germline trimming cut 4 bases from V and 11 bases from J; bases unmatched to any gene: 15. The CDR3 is CASSDGTASRGTPLHF. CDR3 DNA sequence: TGTGCCAGCAGCGATGGGACAGCCTCGAGGGGGACACCCCTCCACTTT.

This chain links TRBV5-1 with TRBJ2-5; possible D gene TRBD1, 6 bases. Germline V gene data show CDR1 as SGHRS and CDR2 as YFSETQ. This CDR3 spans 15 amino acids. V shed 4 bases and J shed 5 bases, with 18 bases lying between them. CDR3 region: CASSPTGSRSETQYF. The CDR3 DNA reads TGCGCCAGCAGCCCTACAGGGTCTAGGTCGGAGACCCAGTACTTC.

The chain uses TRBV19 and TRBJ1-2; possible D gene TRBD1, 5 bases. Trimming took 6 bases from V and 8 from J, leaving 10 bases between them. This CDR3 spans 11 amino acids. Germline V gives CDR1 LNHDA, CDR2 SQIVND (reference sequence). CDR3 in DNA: TGTGCCAGTAGCCTCAGGGACGGCTACACCTTC. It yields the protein CASSLRDGYTF.

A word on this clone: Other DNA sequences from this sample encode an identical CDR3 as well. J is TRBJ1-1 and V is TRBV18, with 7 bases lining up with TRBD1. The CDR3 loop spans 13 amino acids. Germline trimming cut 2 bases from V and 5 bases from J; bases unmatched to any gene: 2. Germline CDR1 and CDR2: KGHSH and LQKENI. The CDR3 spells CASSPTGATEAFF. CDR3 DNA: TGTGCCAGCTCACCAACAGGGGCTACTGAAGCTTTCTTT.

CDR3 nucleotides: TGTGCCAGTAGTACCCCTGGACAGGGGCGGTTGTGGGGCTACACCTTC. This sequence encodes CASSTPGQGRLWGYTF. This rearrangement joins TRBV19 to TRBJ1-2, with 9 bases matching TRBD1. Trimming took 4 bases from V and 8 from J; bases not matched to a gene: 14. This CDR3 contains 16 residues. Germline CDR1 LNHDA, CDR2 SQIVND (reference sequence).

Written as DNA, the CDR3 is TGTGCCAGCAGCCCTAACTTAGACTATGGCTACACCTTC. It specifies CASSPNLDYGYTF. The rearrangement joins TRBV11-2 to TRBJ1-2, with unresolved D. Germline V gives CDR1 SGHAT, CDR2 FQNNGV. V shed 5 bases and J shed 3 bases, with 10 bases lying between them. This CDR3 has 13 residues.

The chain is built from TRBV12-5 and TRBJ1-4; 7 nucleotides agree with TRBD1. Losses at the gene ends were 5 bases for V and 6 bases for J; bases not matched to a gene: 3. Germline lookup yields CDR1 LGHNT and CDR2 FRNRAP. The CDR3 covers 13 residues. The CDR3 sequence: CASGTGDDEKLFF. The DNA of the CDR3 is TGTGCTAGTGGTACAGGGGATGATGAAAAACTGTTTTTT.

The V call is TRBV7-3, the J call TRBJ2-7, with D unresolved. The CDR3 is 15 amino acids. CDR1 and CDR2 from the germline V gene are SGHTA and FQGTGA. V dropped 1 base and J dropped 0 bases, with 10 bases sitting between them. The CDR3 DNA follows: TGTGCCAGCAGCTTAATAGGGCAGACCTCCTACGAGCAGTACTTC. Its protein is CASSLIGQTSYEQYF.

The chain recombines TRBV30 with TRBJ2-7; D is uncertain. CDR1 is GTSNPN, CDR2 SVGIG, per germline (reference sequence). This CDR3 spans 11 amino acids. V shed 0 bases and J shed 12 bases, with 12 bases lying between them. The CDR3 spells CAWSVSGSRYF. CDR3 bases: TGTGCCTGGAGTGTGAGTGGGTCGCGGTACTTC.